This paragraph covers one T cell receptor (beta chain) sequence. The authors' processing: From reference gene primer amplification, estimates of nucleated cell counts were derived. This table comes from immunoSEQ multiplex PCR, and its TCRdb copy is limited to in-frame clones, with some not included. V and J calls and clone size are as listed in that table; D and trimming were resolved from the DNA. The profile covers 50,000 to 75,000 clones, with less than 80% appearing a single time and approximately 3.4% taken by the ten largest. With 4 bases clipped from V and 4 bases from J, the junction kept 4 bases outside the gene matches. CDR3 length: 14 amino acids. Germline V lookup: CDR1 LNHDA, CDR2 SQIVND (reference sequence). The data originate from a study of blood T cell repertoires in COVID-19.

The sample consisted of peripheral blood. The chain couples TRBV19 to TRBJ1-1; TRBD1 aligns across 9 bases. This clonotype was obtained from a man in his sixties with acute or convalescent COVID-19. The CDR3 coding sequence is TGTGCCAGTAGTAAGGACAGGGGTTCCACTGAAGCTTTCTTT. It is translated as CASSKDRGSTEAFF.